Listed here is a single T cell receptor beta chain. Antigen specificity is unknown. Treatment denoted: roughly 19 received Ad26.COV2.S at low or high dose, single or two shots; 5 received placebo; per-sample allocation not given. Sampling took place 63 days after the first vaccine or placebo injection. The sample originates from a study of Ad26.COV2.S vaccination and SARS-CoV-2 variants. Study summary: The donor belonged to the COV1001 Ad26.COV2.S trial arm. Doses of Ad26.COV2.S were injected into muscle once or twice, 56 days apart.

V shed 2 bases, J shed 4 bases, and the junction held 5 bases outside the gene matches. CDR1 is MDHEN and CDR2 is SYDVKM in the germline V gene. The CDR3 covers 14 residues. The assay was immunoSEQ multiplex PCR, and TCRdb's table has in-frame clones only and misses some. The sample has around 350,000 clones, 70% to 90% seen once. General observations from the study: Measures of TCR breadth and depth may have fallen short of total T cell responses. Placebo and vaccine recipients had non-spike TCR breadth that was similar.

This chain connects TRBV28 to TRBJ2-7, with 7 bases aligning to TRBD1. The sequence was collected from a person between 18 and 65 years old who received the Ad26.COV2.S COVID-19 vaccine or a placebo. The sequences come from peripheral blood, collected in a trial of Ad26.COV2.S vaccine versus placebo. CDR3 in DNA: TGTGCCAGCAGTTTAAGGGGGCGCGTATACGAGCAGTACTTC. Encoded protein: CASSLRGRVYEQYF.